A single sample gave rise to the 23 T cell receptor beta chains below, sequenced in a study of T cells in Graves' hyperthyroidism and ophthalmopathy. What was amplified from RNA transcripts were TCR beta CDR3 regions. The HTBI set primed first-round TCR CDR3 RT-PCR. A single record per CDR3 protein comes from TCRdb applying MiXCR to the multiplex PCR reads. The repertoire holds a few hundred thousand distinct CDR3 sequences, with roughly 13% as singletons. The sequenced sample was blood. Every receptor here comes from a woman in her 40s with Graves' ophthalmopathy.

The chain couples TRBV28 to TRBJ2-7; possibly TRBD1 for D (6 bases). The V end lost 5 bases, the J end lost 0 bases, and 14 bases lay between the germline ends. Germline V CDR1 and CDR2: MDHEN, SYDVKM. CDR3 length: 15 residues. The CDR3 DNA reads as TGTGCCAGCAGTCTCTTGGGACAAAGCTCCTACGAGCAGTACTTC. This codes for CASSLLGQSSYEQYF.

Many counts were recorded for this clonotype. This chain connects TRBV12-3 or TRBV12-4 to TRBJ2-5; TRBD2 matches at 8 bases. Trimming removed 6 bases from V and 0 bases from J; junction bases left unmatched: 3. This CDR3 has 14 residues. The CDR3 DNA follows: TGTGCCAGCAGCCCTAGCGGGTACCAAGAGACCCAGTACTTC. Its protein is CASSPSGYQETQYF.

The table lists this clonotype with a few counts. V usage is TRBV18 and J usage is TRBJ2-7, with TRBD2 matching 16 bases. The germline V gene has CDR1 KGHSH and CDR2 LQKENI. V shed 0 bases and J 6 bases; nucleotides not matched to a gene: 2. CDR3 length: 16 residues. CDR3 in DNA: TGTGCCAGCTCACCACCGGGACTAGCGGGGGGGCTCGAGCAGTACTTC. The encoded protein is CASSPPGLAGGLEQYF.

This clonotype was seen ten or more times. V is TRBV12-5 and J is TRBJ1-5; 7 nucleotides line up with TRBD1. There are 18 residues in the CDR3. The V and J ends lost 2 bases and 4 bases, in that order; junction bases with no gene match: 14. Germline V lookup: CDR1 LGHNT, CDR2 FRNRAP. The CDR3 bases are TGTGCTAGTGGTTTGACCATCCGACCGGGACAGAAGAATCAGCCCCAGCATTTT. It translates to CASGLTIRPGQKNQPQHF.

This clonotype was recorded a few times. The rearrangement joins TRBV5-6 to TRBJ2-3; 7 bases fit TRBD1. V trimming: 4 bases; J trimming: 1 base; junction bases outside the gene matches: 3. The CDR3 is 14 residues long. Germline assignment: CDR1 SGHDT and CDR2 YYEEEE. CDR3: CASSPGTGTDTQYF. CDR3 nucleotides: TGTGCCAGCAGCCCCGGGACAGGCACAGATACGCAGTATTTT.

This clonotype came up a few times. Here the CDR3 DNA reads TGCAGGGCAGCAAAGGGCACAGATACGCAGTATTTT. It encodes CRAAKGTDTQYF. J is TRBJ2-3 and V is TRBV20-1; no clear D. CDR3 length: 12 residues. CDR1 and CDR2 (germline): DFQATT, SNEGSKA (reference sequence).

Ten or more counts support this clonotype. V gene TRBV29-1 combines with J gene TRBJ2-7; the D gene could be TRBD1 or TRBD2 (5 bases each). There are 13 residues in the CDR3. Germline assignment: CDR1 SQVTM and CDR2 ANQGSEA. The V and J ends lost 7 bases and 0 bases respectively, with 13 bases between them. The CDR3 DNA follows: TGCAGCGCCGGGGACGCGGGCTCCTACGAGCAGTACTTC. As protein: CSAGDAGSYEQYF.

About this clonotype itself: A read error is possible here, since a much larger clone lies one base away. The chain carries TRBV7-2 and TRBJ2-7; 8 bases map to TRBD1. The CDR3 runs 14 residues. Germline V gene data show CDR1 as SGHTA and CDR2 as FQGNSA. CDR3 sequence: CASSLDRGIDERYF. The CDR3, as DNA: TGTGCCAGCAGCCTCGACAGGGGTATAGACGAGCGGTACTTC. Based on the CDR3 plus reference TRBV7-2 and TRBJ2-7, the full variable domain is GAGVSQSPSNKVTEKGKDVELRCDPISGHTALYWYRQSLGQGLEFLIYFQGNSAPDKSGLPSDRFSAERTGGSVSTLTIQRTQQEDSAVYLCASSLDRGIDERYFGPGTRLTVT.

Ten or more counts support this clonotype. The chain couples TRBV2 to TRBJ1-1, with D hard to call. This CDR3 is 16 amino acids long. The V and J ends lost 1 base and 0 bases respectively, with 12 bases between them. Germline V gene lookup returns CDR1 SNHLY and CDR2 FYNNEI. The CDR3 spells CASSEVSGSLNTEAFF. Written as DNA, the CDR3 is TGTGCCAGCAGTGAAGTTTCGGGAAGCCTGAACACTGAAGCTTTCTTT.

This clonotype was seen only a few times. The V gene is TRBV19, the J gene TRBJ2-7, with a possible D match to TRBD1 (5 bases). The CDR3 consists of 14 residues. V was clipped by 4 bases and J by 7 bases, with 17 bases between them. Germline assignment: CDR1 LNHDA and CDR2 SQIVND (reference sequence). CDR3 amino acids: CASSRGGSSGEQYF. CDR3 DNA sequence: TGTGCCAGTAGTAGGGGCGGTAGTTCAGGGGAGCAGTACTTC.

This clonotype was seen repeatedly, ten times or more. The V gene is TRBV6-5, the J gene TRBJ2-5; TRBD2 matches at 8 bases. Germline V lookup: CDR1 MNHEY, CDR2 SVGAGI. The CDR3 sequence is 16 residues long. V dropped 2 bases and J dropped 5; count of bases not matched to a gene: 10. CDR3 nucleotide sequence: TGTGCCAGCAGTTACCGTGGGGCGGGAGGTTCGGAGACCCAGTACTTC. Its protein product is CASSYRGAGGSETQYF.

The rearrangement links TRBV7-2 to TRBJ2-5, with TRBD1 as a possible D gene (6 bases). V was shortened by 5 bases and J by 4 bases, with 17 bases between the two germline ends. The germline V gene has CDR1 SGHTA and CDR2 FQGNSA. The CDR3 totals 15 residues. In DNA form, the CDR3 reads TGTGCCAGCAGCCCCAGGGGTCCCGAGGGAGAGACCCAGTACTTC. The encoded protein is CASSPRGPEGETQYF.

This clonotype was seen many times. The chain joins TRBV11-3 to TRBJ2-5; tentatively, D is TRBD2 (6 bases). This CDR3 region has 16 residues. Germline V gene sequence: CDR1 SGHNT, CDR2 YENEEA. V was trimmed by 5 bases and J by 2 bases, leaving 18 bases between them. The CDR3 region is CASSTRMTRRQETQYF. CDR3 coding DNA: TGTGCCAGCAGCACACGAATGACTAGGCGGCAAGAGACCCAGTACTTC.

At least ten counts were recorded for this clonotype. The chain combines TRBV28 with TRBJ2-1, with TRBD1 identical over 8 bases. CDR1 is MDHEN, CDR2 SYDVKM, per germline. V trimming: 6 bases; J trimming: 3 bases; junction bases outside the gene matches: 7. The CDR3 is made up of 15 amino acids. The CDR3 coding sequence is TGTGCCAGCAGGCTCCGAGGACAGGGCTACAATGAGCAGTTCTTC. It specifies CASRLRGQGYNEQFF.

This clonotype was detected ten times or more. This sequence joins TRBV12-3 or TRBV12-4 and TRBJ2-1; maybe TRBD1 (6 bases). The ends were cut back, 5 bases at V and 7 bases at J, with 24 bases in the middle. The CDR3 totals 17 residues. The CDR3 loop is CASSGGPPVFVRNEQFF. The CDR3 DNA follows: TGTGCCAGCAGTGGGGGCCCTCCGGTCTTCGTTAGGAATGAGCAGTTCTTC.

The V and J genes are TRBV13 and TRBJ2-7; D is unresolved. Trimming pared 2 bases from V and 3 bases from J, leaving 11 bases between. The V gene's germline CDR1 is PRHDT and CDR2 FYEKMQ (reference sequence). There are 14 residues in the CDR3. CDR3 bases: TGTGCCAGCAGCTTATATGCACGGAACTACGAGCAGTACTTC. This sequence encodes CASSLYARNYEQYF.

On this clonotype itself: This may stem from a read error, because a much larger clone lies one nucleotide away. The rearrangement joins TRBV19 to TRBJ1-2; D not certain. The CDR3 consists of 13 residues. The germline CDR1 and CDR2 sequences are LNHDA and SQIVND (reference sequence). Deletions cut 3 bases from V and 0 bases from J, with 5 bases between. CDR3 amino acids: CASSIKANYGYTF. DNA for the CDR3: TGTGCCAGTAGTATCAAGGCTAACTATGGCTACACCTTC.

This clonotype was detected ten times or more. The chain uses TRBV12-3 or TRBV12-4 and TRBJ2-2; D is unresolved. Trimming pared 4 bases from V and 0 bases from J, leaving 3 bases between. This CDR3 is built from 13 residues. CDR3 DNA: TGTGCCAGCAGTTATACGAACACCGGGGAGCTGTTTTTT. As protein: CASSYTNTGELFF.

With regard to this clonotype: Relative to the germline gene, one junction end is altered; a read error may explain this. The gene calls are TRBV12-3 or TRBV12-4 and TRBJ2-7; tentative D call: TRBD2 (6 bases). This CDR3 region has 13 residues. The CDR3 sequence is CAGRRDPSYEQYF. The CDR3 DNA is TGTGCCGGCAGGAGGGACCCCTCCTACGAGCAGTACTTC.

This clonotype has a handful of counts. The V gene is TRBV15, the J gene TRBJ2-2, with D maybe TRBD1 (6 bases). The germline V and J ends were trimmed by 0 bases and 3 bases, with 11 bases remaining between them. CDR1 is LNHNV, CDR2 YYDKDF, per germline (reference sequence). This CDR3 has 16 residues. As DNA, the CDR3 is TGTGCCACCAGCAGAGAGACAGGTTCGCACACCGGGGAGCTGTTTTTT. This codes for CATSRETGSHTGELFF.

This clonotype came up a few times. The V gene is TRBV7-8, the J gene TRBJ1-1, with D tentatively TRBD1 (6 bases). With 2 bases removed from V and 0 bases from J, the gap between germline ends came to 19 bases. This CDR3 has 18 residues. CDR1 SGHVS and CDR2 FQNEAQ come from the germline V gene. This chain's CDR3 is CASSLPGQKILMNTEAFF. The DNA of the CDR3 is TGTGCCAGCAGCTTACCCGGACAGAAAATCCTTATGAACACTGAAGCTTTCTTT.

This clonotype was detected once. The gene calls are TRBV5-8 and TRBJ1-2, with 7 bases fitting TRBD1. The CDR3 is made up of 14 amino acids. The germline V gene has CDR1 SGHTS and CDR2 YDEGEE. J lost 7 bases, V lost 1 base, and 7 bases had no gene match. In nucleotides, the CDR3 is TGTGCCAGCAGCTTGACGACAGGGTCCCCTGGCTACACCTTC. It specifies CASSLTTGSPGYTF.

This clonotype appeared many times. This chain links TRBV20-1 with TRBJ2-7; 13 bases are a match to TRBD2. The CDR3 sequence is 14 residues long. V gave up 4 bases and J gave up 5 bases; unmatched junction bases: 5. Germline CDR1 reads DFQATT; CDR2 reads SNEGSKA (reference sequence). CDR3 DNA sequence: TGCAGTGCTATGGGACTAGCGGGATCCAACGAGCAGTACTTC. Translating gives CSAMGLAGSNEQYF.